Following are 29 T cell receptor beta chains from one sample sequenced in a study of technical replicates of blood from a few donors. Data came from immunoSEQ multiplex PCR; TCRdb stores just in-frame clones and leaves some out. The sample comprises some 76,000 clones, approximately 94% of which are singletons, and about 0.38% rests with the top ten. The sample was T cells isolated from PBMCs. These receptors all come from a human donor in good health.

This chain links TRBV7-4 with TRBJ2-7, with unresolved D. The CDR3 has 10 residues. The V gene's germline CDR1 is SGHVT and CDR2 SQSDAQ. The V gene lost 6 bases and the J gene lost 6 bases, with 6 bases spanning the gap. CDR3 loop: CASRSVEQYF. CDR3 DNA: TGTGCCAGCAGGTCGGTCGAGCAGTACTTC. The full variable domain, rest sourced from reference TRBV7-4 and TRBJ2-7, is GAGVSQSPRYKVAKRGRDVALRCDSISGHVTLYWYRQTLGQGSEVLTYSQSDAQRDKSGRPSGRFSAERPERSVSTLKIQRTEQGDSAVYLCASRSVEQYFGPGTRLTVT.

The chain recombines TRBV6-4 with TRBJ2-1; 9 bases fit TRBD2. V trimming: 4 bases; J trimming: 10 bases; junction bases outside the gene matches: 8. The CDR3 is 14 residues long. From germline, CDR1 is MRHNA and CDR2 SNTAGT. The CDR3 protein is CASSAADSGSEQFF. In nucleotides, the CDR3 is TGTGCCAGCAGTGCGGCGGATAGCGGGAGCGAGCAGTTCTTC.

This chain's CDR3 is CASSGSGYSYEQYF. CDR3 DNA: TGTGCCAGCAGCGGTAGCGGGTACTCCTACGAGCAGTACTTC. The chain carries TRBV5-6 and TRBJ2-7, with TRBD2 identical over 7 bases. The junction had 4 bases not matched to a gene; V was cut back by 4 bases and J by 0 bases. Germline assignment: CDR1 SGHDT and CDR2 YYEEEE. The CDR3 extends over 14 amino acids.

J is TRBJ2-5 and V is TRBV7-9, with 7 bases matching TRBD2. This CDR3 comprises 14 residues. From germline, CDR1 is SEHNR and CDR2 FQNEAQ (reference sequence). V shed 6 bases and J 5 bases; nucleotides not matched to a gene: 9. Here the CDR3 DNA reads TGTGCCAGCAGTAGACTAGCCGCAGGGGAGACCCAGTACTTC. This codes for CASSRLAAGETQYF.

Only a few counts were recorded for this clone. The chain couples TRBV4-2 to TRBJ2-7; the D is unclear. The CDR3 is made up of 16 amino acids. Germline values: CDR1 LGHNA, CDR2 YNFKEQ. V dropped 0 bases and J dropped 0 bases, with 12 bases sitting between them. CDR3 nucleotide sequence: TGTGCCAGCAGCCAAGATCAGGAAACTCCCTCCTACGAGCAGTACTTC. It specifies CASSQDQETPSYEQYF.

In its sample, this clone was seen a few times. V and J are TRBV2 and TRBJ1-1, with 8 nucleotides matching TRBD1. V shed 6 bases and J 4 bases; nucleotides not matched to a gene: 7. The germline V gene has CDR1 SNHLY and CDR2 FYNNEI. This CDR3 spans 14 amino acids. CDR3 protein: CASRNRGFSTEAFF. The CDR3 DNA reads TGTGCCAGCAGGAACAGGGGGTTTAGCACTGAAGCTTTCTTT.

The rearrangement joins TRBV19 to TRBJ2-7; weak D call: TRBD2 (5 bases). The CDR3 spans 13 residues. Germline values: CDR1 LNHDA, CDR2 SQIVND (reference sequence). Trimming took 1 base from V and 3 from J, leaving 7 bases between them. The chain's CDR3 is CASSIGAGYEQYF. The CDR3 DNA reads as TGTGCCAGTAGTATAGGGGCGGGCTACGAGCAGTACTTC.

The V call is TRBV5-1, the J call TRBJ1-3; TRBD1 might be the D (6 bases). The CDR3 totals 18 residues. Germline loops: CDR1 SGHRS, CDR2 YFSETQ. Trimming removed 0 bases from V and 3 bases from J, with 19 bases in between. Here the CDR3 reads CASSLAEGGLVGGNTIYF. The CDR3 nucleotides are TGCGCCAGCAGCTTGGCCGAAGGGGGTTTGGTAGGTGGAAACACCATATATTTT.

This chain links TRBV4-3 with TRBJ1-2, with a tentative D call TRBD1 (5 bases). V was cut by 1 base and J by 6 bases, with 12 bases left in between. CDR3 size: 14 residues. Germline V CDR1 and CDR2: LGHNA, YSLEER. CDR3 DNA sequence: TGCGCCAGCAGCCAAGTTATCAGGGCGGATGGCTACACCTTC. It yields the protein CASSQVIRADGYTF.

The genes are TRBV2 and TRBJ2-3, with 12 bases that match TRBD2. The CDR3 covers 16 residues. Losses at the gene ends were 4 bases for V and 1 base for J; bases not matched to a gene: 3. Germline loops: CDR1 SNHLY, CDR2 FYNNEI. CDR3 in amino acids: CASSGLAGVGTDTQYF. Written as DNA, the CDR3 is TGTGCCAGCAGTGGACTAGCGGGAGTTGGCACAGATACGCAGTATTTT. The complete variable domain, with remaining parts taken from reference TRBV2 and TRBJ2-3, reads EPEVTQTPSHQVTQMGQEVILRCVPISNHLYFYWYRQILGQKVEFLVSFYNNEISEKSEIFDDQFSVERPDGSNFTLKIRSTKLEDSAMYFCASSGLAGVGTDTQYFGPGTRLTVL.

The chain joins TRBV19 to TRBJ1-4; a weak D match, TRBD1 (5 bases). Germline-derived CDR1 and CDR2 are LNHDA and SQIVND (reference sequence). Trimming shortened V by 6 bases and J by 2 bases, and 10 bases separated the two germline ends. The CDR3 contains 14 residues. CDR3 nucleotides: TGTGCCAGTAGCAGGGCGCCTACTAATGAAAAACTGTTTTTT. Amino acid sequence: CASSRAPTNEKLFF.

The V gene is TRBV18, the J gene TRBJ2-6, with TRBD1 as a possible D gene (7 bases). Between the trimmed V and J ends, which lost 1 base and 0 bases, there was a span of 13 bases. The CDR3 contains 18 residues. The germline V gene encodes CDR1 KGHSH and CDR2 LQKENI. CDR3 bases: TGTGCCAGCTCACCACGGAGGGGGCAGAGCTCTGGGGCCAACGTCCTGACTTTC. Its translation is CASSPRRGQSSGANVLTF.

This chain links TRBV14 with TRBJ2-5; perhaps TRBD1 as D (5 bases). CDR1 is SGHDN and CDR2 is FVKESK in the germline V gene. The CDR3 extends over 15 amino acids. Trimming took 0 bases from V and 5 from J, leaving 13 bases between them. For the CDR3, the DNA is TGTGCCAGCAGCCAAGACGGCAGGGCCGGGGAGACCCAGTACTTC. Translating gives CASSQDGRAGETQYF.

CDR3: CASSQDASGSSRNTQYF. The CDR3 nucleotides are TGCGCCAGCAGCCAAGATGCTAGCGGGAGCTCGAGGAATACGCAGTATTTT. V usage is TRBV4-1 and J usage is TRBJ2-3; TRBD2 agrees at 10 bases. CDR1 is MGHRA, CDR2 YSYEKL, per germline. There are 17 residues in the CDR3. The V segment lost 0 bases and the J segment 7 bases; nucleotides outside the gene matches: 10.

CDR3 coding DNA: TGTGCCAGCAGCTTATGGACTACCACAGATACGCAGTATTTT. Translated, it gives CASSLWTTTDTQYF. This chain links TRBV5-5 with TRBJ2-3; tentatively, D is TRBD2 (6 bases). Germline loops: CDR1 SGHKS, CDR2 YYEKEE (reference sequence). CDR3 size: 14 residues. V lost 2 bases to trimming and J lost 2 bases, with 9 bases between them.

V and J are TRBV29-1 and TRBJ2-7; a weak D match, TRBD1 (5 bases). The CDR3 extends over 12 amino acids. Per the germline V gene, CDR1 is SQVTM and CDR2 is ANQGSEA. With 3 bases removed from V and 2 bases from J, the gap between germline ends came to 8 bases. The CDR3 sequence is CSVETATYEQYF. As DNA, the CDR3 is TGCAGCGTTGAGACAGCCACCTACGAGCAGTACTTC.

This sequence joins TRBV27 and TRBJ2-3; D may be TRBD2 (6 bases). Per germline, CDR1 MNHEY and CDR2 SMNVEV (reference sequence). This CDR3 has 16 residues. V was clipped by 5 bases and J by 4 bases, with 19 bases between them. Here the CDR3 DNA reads TGTGCCAGCAGTACGACTCCGGGACTCATCCCAGATACGCAGTATTTT. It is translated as CASSTTPGLIPDTQYF.

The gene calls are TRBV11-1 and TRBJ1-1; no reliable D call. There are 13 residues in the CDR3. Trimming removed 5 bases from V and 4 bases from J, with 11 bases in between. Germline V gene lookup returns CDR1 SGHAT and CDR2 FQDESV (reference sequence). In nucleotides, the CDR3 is TGTGCCAGCAGCCCGAATTCCGGCACTGAAGCTTTCTTT. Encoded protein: CASSPNSGTEAFF.

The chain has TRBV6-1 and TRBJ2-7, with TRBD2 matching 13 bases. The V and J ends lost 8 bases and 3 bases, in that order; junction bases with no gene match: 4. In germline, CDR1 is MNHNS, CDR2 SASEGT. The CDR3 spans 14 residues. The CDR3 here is CASWTSGSLYEQYF. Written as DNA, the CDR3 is TGTGCCAGCTGGACTAGCGGGAGCCTCTACGAGCAGTACTTC.

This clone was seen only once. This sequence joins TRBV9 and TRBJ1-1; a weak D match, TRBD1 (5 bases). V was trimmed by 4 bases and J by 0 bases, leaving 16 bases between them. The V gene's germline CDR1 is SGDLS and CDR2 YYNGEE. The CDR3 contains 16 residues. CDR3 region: CASSPGFRVVNTEAFF. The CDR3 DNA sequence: TGTGCCAGCAGCCCCGGTTTCAGGGTAGTGAACACTGAAGCTTTCTTT.

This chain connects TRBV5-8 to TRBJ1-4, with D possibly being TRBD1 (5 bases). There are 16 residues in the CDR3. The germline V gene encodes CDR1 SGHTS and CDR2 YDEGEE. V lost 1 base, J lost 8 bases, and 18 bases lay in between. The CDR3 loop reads CASSLTLGAVGEKLFF. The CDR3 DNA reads TGTGCCAGCAGCTTGACCCTTGGGGCTGTTGGAGAAAAACTGTTTTTT.

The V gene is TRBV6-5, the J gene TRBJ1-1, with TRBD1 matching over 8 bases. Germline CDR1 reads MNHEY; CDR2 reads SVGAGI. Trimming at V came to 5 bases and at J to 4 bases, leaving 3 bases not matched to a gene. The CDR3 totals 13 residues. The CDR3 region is CASSLTGVTEAFF. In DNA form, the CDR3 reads TGTGCCAGCAGTCTGACAGGGGTCACTGAAGCTTTCTTT.

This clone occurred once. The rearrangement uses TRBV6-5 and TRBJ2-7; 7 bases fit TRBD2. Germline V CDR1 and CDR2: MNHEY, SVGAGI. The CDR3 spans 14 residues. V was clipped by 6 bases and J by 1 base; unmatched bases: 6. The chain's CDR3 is CASSPSGTSYEQYF. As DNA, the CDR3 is TGTGCCAGCAGCCCTAGCGGCACTTCCTACGAGCAGTACTTC.

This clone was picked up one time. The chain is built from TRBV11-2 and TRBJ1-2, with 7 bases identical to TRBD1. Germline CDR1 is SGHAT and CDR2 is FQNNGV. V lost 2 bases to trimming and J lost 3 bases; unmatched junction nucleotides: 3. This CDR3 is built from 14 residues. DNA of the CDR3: TGTGCCAGCAGCTTATCGACAGGGCACTATGGCTACACCTTC. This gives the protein CASSLSTGHYGYTF.

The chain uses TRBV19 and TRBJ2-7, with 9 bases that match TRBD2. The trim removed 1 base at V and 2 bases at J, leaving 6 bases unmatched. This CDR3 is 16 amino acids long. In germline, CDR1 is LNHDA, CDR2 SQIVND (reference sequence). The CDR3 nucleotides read TGTGCCAGTAGTATAGTTTTGAGCGGGAGGCCCTACGAGCAGTACTTC. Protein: CASSIVLSGRPYEQYF.

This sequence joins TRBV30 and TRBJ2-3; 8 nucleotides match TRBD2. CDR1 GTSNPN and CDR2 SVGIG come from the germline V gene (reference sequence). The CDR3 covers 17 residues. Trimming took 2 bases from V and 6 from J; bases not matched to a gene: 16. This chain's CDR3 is CAWSPPVSGKERDTQYF. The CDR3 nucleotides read TGTGCCTGGAGTCCGCCGGTTAGCGGGAAAGAGAGGGATACGCAGTATTTT.

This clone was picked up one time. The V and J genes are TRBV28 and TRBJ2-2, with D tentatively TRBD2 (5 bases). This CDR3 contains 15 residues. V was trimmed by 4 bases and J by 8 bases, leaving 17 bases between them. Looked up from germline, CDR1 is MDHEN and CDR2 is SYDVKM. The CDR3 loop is CASSSGLRDPGELFF. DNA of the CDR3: TGTGCCAGCAGTTCAGGACTGCGAGACCCGGGGGAGCTGTTTTTT.

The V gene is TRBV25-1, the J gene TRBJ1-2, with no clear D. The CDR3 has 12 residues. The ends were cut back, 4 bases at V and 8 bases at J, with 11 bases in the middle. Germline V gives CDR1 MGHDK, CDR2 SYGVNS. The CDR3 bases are TGTGCCAGCAGTGCCCCGGAGGGCGGCTACACCTTC. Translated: CASSAPEGGYTF.

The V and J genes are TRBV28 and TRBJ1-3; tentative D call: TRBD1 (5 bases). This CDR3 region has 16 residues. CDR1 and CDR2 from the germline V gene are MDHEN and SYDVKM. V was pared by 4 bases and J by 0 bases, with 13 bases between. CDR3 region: CASSSQGILSGNTIYF. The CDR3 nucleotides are TGTGCCAGCAGTTCGCAGGGAATTCTCTCTGGAAACACCATATATTTT.